This TCR beta chain was sequenced in a study of graft-versus-host responses after intestinal transplantation. Across the whole study: Grafts that recipients had were multivisceral, liver-intestinal, or isolated intestinal transplants.

Study conclusions and caveats: Some GvH clones appeared in ileal mucosa or blood before recipient bone marrow.

Libraries were prepared by immunoSEQ multiplex PCR; TCRdb keeps only in-frame clonotypes and omits some of them. Counted here are more than 90,000 clones, roughly nine tenths occurring once; the ten biggest clones make up approximately 0.22%. A note on this clone: Its antigen remains unidentified.

V was clipped by 4 bases and J by 5 bases, with 7 bases between them. Looked up from germline, CDR1 is MNHEY and CDR2 is SMNVEV (reference sequence). This CDR3 is 12 amino acids long. The sequence was obtained from a human donor who was the organ donor for an intestinal transplant. Sequences were derived from unstimulated CD4+ T cells sorted from spleen or lymph node cells, sampled before transplant. The gene calls are TRBV27 and TRBJ2-3; tentative D call: TRBD2 (5 bases). The chain's CDR3 is CASSSEGDTQYF. DNA for the CDR3: TGTGCCAGCAGTTCCGAGGGAGATACGCAGTATTTT.